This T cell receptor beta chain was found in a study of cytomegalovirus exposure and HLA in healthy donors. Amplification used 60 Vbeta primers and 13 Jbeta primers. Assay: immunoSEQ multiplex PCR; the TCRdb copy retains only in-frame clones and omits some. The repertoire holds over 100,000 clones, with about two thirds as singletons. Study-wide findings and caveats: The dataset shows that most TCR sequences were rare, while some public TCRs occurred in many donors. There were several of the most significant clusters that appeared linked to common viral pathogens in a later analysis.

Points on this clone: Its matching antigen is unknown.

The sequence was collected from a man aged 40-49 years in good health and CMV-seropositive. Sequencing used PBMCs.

CDR3 sequence: CASTPGIPGSYEQYF. The DNA of the CDR3 is TGTGCCAGCACTCCAGGGATCCCTGGGTCCTACGAGCAGTACTTC. This chain connects TRBV27 to TRBJ2-7; weak D call: TRBD1 (5 bases). The germline V gene has CDR1 MNHEY and CDR2 SMNVEV (reference sequence). This CDR3 has 15 residues. Deletions cut 7 bases from V and 1 base from J, with 17 bases between.